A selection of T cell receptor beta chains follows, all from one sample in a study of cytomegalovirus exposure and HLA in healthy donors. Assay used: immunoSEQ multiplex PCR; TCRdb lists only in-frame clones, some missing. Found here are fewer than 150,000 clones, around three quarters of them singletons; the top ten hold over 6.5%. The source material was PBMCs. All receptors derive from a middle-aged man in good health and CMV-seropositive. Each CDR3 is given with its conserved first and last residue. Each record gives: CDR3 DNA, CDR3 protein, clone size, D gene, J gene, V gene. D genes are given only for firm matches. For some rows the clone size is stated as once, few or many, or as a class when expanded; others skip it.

TGTGCCAGCAGTCGCACCGGGGGAGTCTCCTACGAGCAGTACTTC	CASSRTGGVSYEQYF	-	-	TRBJ2-7	TRBV11-3
TGTGCCAGCAGTCGATGGTCCGGGACAGTGAATGAAAAACTGTTTTTT	CASSRWSGTVNEKLFF	-	TRBD1	TRBJ1-4	TRBV27
TGCGCCAGCAGTCCCTCGACAGGGCTGGGCACTGAAGCTTTCTTT	CASSPSTGLGTEAFF	-	TRBD1	TRBJ1-1	TRBV10-1
TGTGCCAGCAGCTGGGGGTTGATGGCGGGGGATTCCTACAATGAGCAGTTCTTC	CASSWGLMAGDSYNEQFF	-	TRBD2	TRBJ2-1	TRBV7-9
TGTGCCAGCAGGACCGGGAGGGGAACCCCCAATGAGCAGTTCTTC	CASRTGRGTPNEQFF	-	TRBD2	TRBJ2-1	TRBV2
TGTGCCAGCAGCCAAGGACTAGTGGGCACAGATACGCAGTATTTT	CASSQGLVGTDTQYF	-	-	TRBJ2-3	TRBV14
TGTGCCAGCAGCCTCAGGACAGGGGGGACTGAAGCTTTCTTT	CASSLRTGGTEAFF	-	TRBD1	TRBJ1-1	TRBV11-2
TGTGCCAGCAGCTTAGGTCTAGCGGGGAACGAGCAGTTCTTC	CASSLGLAGNEQFF	-	TRBD2	TRBJ2-1	TRBV13
TGTGCCAGCAGTGAAGTTGTTAGCGGGAGGGCCTTTGGGGCCAACGTCCTGACTTTC	CASSEVVSGRAFGANVLTF	-	TRBD2	TRBJ2-6	TRBV2
TGCGCCAGCAGCTTGGGCGATTTGCCGAACACTGAAGCTTTCTTT	CASSLGDLPNTEAFF	many	-	TRBJ1-1	TRBV5-1
TGCGCCAGCAGTCCAGGGGGCACTGAAGCTTTCTTT	CASSPGGTEAFF	-	TRBD1	TRBJ1-1	TRBV4-3
TGTGCCAGTAGTATATCCCCCGGTATCAACACCGGGGAGCTGTTTTTT	CASSISPGINTGELFF	-	-	TRBJ2-2	TRBV19
TGTGCCAGCAGCCCCCGACTAGCACTTAACAGTTACGAGCAGTACTTC	CASSPRLALNSYEQYF	-	TRBD2	TRBJ2-7	TRBV5-8
TGTGCCACCAGGGGACAGGGGAACGACGAGCAGTACTTC	CATRGQGNDEQYF	-	TRBD1	TRBJ2-7	TRBV28
TGCAGCGTTGAGCAGACAGGGTCGACGGGCGAGCAGTACTTC	CSVEQTGSTGEQYF	-	TRBD1	TRBJ2-7	TRBV29-1
TGTGCCAGCACTCTCGGGACTAGCGGTAGCACAGATACGCAGTATTTT	CASTLGTSGSTDTQYF	-	TRBD2	TRBJ2-3	TRBV7-6
TGTGCCAGCAGGACGAACAGGGGGCTTTCTTACGAGCAGTACTTC	CASRTNRGLSYEQYF	once	TRBD1	TRBJ2-7	TRBV28
TGTGCCAGCAGCCCCGAAGTGGGCAGATCGAACACTGAAGCTTTCTTT	CASSPEVGRSNTEAFF	few	-	TRBJ1-1	TRBV7-6
TGTGCCAGCAGCTTACCCCCGGGGACAGGGGAGGGAAAACTGTTTTTT	CASSLPPGTGEGKLFF	-	TRBD1	TRBJ1-4	TRBV7-8
TGTGCCAGCTCCTATAAACCTAACACTGAAGCTTTCTTT	CASSYKPNTEAFF	-	-	TRBJ1-1	TRBV18
TGCAGCGTTTTCGCGAAGAAAGCGGGACCATACACCGGGGAGCTGTTTTTT	CSVFAKKAGPYTGELFF	-	TRBD2	TRBJ2-2	TRBV29-1
TGTGCCAGCAGTGGCCTTGCGGGTACTGAAGCTTTCTTT	CASSGLAGTEAFF	-	-	TRBJ1-1	TRBV6-4
TGCGCCAGCAGCCAAGATTTTGGGACAGGCTATGGCTACACCTTC	CASSQDFGTGYGYTF	-	TRBD1	TRBJ1-2	TRBV4-1
TGCAGCGTTGAGGCCCGGGGGACAGACTATGGCTACACCTTC	CSVEARGTDYGYTF	-	TRBD1	TRBJ1-2	TRBV29-1
TGCGCCAGCAGCCAAGGGTTAGCAAGTAGCTACGAGCAGTACTTC	CASSQGLASSYEQYF	-	-	TRBJ2-7	TRBV4-1
TGTGCCAGCAGTTACCGACAGCCCGATAGCAATCAGCCCCAGCATTTT	CASSYRQPDSNQPQHF	-	-	TRBJ1-5	TRBV6-6
TGCGCCAGCAGTGAGCAGAATTCACCCCTCCACTTT	CASSEQNSPLHF	many	-	TRBJ1-6	TRBV10-1
TGTGCCAGCGATACTAAGGGGTCCCCCTACAATGAGCAGTTCTTC	CASDTKGSPYNEQFF	-	-	TRBJ2-1	TRBV5-6
TGTGCCAGCAATGGGGGCGTATTTAGGACTAATGAAAAACTGTTTTTT	CASNGGVFRTNEKLFF	once	-	TRBJ1-4	TRBV2
TGTGCCAGCAGCTACAGTCCGGAGGCGGAGACCCAGTACTTC	CASSYSPEAETQYF	-	-	TRBJ2-5	TRBV7-8
TGCGCCAGCAGCCACCCGGGACAGGATGGAGGAAGAGCTTTCTTT	CASSHPGQDGGRAFF	-	TRBD1	TRBJ1-1	TRBV4-1
TGTGCCAGCAGCTTAGAAGGGACAGGGGGTGGCTACACCTTC	CASSLEGTGGGYTF	-	TRBD1	TRBJ1-2	TRBV7-9
TGTGCCAGCAGTGACTTAGCGGGGGGAGGTCGCCAAGAGACCCAGTACTTC	CASSDLAGGGRQETQYF	few	TRBD2	TRBJ2-5	TRBV25-1
TGTGCCAGCAGCGTAGGAGGGCCCGGGGAGACCCAGTACTTC	CASSVGGPGETQYF	-	-	TRBJ2-5	TRBV9
TGTGCCAGCAGTTACGCTTCCGGGACAGGGGACTATGGCTACACCTTC	CASSYASGTGDYGYTF	-	TRBD1	TRBJ1-2	TRBV6-6
TGTGCCAGCAGCCCCCGGGGGACAGACGAGCAGTACTTC	CASSPRGTDEQYF	-	-	TRBJ2-7	TRBV5-8
TGCGCCAGCAGCTCGTCAGACAGGGGCTCGGCCCAGTACTTC	CASSSSDRGSAQYF	once	TRBD1	TRBJ2-5	TRBV5-1
TGTGCCAGCACTCAGAACAGACTAGCGGGCCCCTTCTCCTACGAGCAGTACTTC	CASTQNRLAGPFSYEQYF	few	TRBD2	TRBJ2-7	TRBV5-8
TGTGCCAGCAGCCAAGACACGACTTCTGGGGCCAACGTCCTGACTTTC	CASSQDTTSGANVLTF	-	-	TRBJ2-6	TRBV4-2
TGTGCCAGCATGACTAGCGGGGGGGCCAATACGCAGTATTTT	CASMTSGGANTQYF	-	TRBD2	TRBJ2-3	TRBV2
TGTGCCAGCAGGAGGACAGGGGAGAGTAACACCATATATTTT	CASRRTGESNTIYF	-	TRBD1	TRBJ1-3	TRBV2
TGCGCCAGCAGCTCGGGAACAGGGCTAGATACGCAGTATTTT	CASSSGTGLDTQYF	-	-	TRBJ2-3	TRBV5-1
TGTGCCAGCAGCTTAGAGTCCCAGGGGGACTATGGCTACACCTTC	CASSLESQGDYGYTF	-	TRBD1	TRBJ1-2	TRBV7-9
TGTGCCACCAACAAAGGGGTCCCAGTAACCCAAGAGACCCAGTACTTC	CATNKGVPVTQETQYF	few	-	TRBJ2-5	TRBV28
TGTGCCAGCAGTGTAAGCGGGAGACGGAATGAGCAGTTCTTC	CASSVSGRRNEQFF	once	TRBD2	TRBJ2-1	TRBV25-1
TGTGCCTGGAGTATTTTGGAGGGCTACACCTTC	CAWSILEGYTF	-	-	TRBJ1-2	TRBV30
TGTGCCACCAGCAGAGAGGTGGGGGCGGCCAATGAAAAACTGTTTTTT	CATSREVGAANEKLFF	-	-	TRBJ1-4	TRBV15
TGTGCCAGCAGGCCGGGGGTAACTGGAAACACCATATATTTT	CASRPGVTGNTIYF	-	-	TRBJ1-3	TRBV6-5
TGTGCCAGCAGTTACCAGGACAGTACCAATTCACCCCTCCACTTT	CASSYQDSTNSPLHF	-	-	TRBJ1-6	TRBV6-5
TGCGCCAGCAGCCCGGTGGGCGGGAGCATGTCCTACAATGAGCAGTTCTTC	CASSPVGGSMSYNEQFF	-	TRBD2	TRBJ2-1	TRBV5-1
TGTGCCAGCAGCCCCCGGGGTAGCGGGGGTGATTACAATGAGCAGTTCTTC	CASSPRGSGGDYNEQFF	once	TRBD2	TRBJ2-1	TRBV7-9
TGTGCCAGCAGGGGGACAGGTGTTAGGAGAGATACGCAGTATTTT	CASRGTGVRRDTQYF	-	TRBD1	TRBJ2-3	TRBV6-1
TGTGCCAGCAGCCAAGAGAGTTTGCCCCGCACAGATACGCAGTATTTT	CASSQESLPRTDTQYF	-	-	TRBJ2-3	TRBV4-2
TGCGCCAGCAGCTTGGAACCCACGACAGGGAACACTGAAGCTTTCTTT	CASSLEPTTGNTEAFF	-	-	TRBJ1-1	TRBV5-1
TGTGCCAGCAGTTACTCCCGCGTTCCCTACGAGCAGTACTTC	CASSYSRVPYEQYF	-	-	TRBJ2-7	TRBV6-5
TGTGCCAGCTCACCGTCTAGCACAGATACGCAGTATTTT	CASSPSSTDTQYF	-	-	TRBJ2-3	TRBV18
TGTGCCAGCAGTGCCGCAGGGGGGCCGGGCGAGCAGTACTTC	CASSAAGGPGEQYF	once	-	TRBJ2-7	TRBV25-1
TGTGCCAGCAGTTACGGGGAGGGGGCCCAGTACTTC	CASSYGEGAQYF	-	-	TRBJ2-5	TRBV6-6
TGTGCCAGCACCCGAGGGTTGGGAGGCTACACCTTC	CASTRGLGGYTF	-	-	TRBJ1-2	TRBV6-5